Listed below are T cell receptor beta chains from one sample, sequenced in a study of cytomegalovirus exposure and HLA in healthy donors. Only in-frame clones appear in the TCRdb table, and some are missing; sequencing was by immunoSEQ multiplex PCR. The sample yields roughly 160,000 clones, about three quarters seen once. Sequenced input: PBMCs. The receptor set was obtained from a woman aged 50 to 60 in good health and CMV-seropositive. The CDR3 runs from the conserved cysteine through the conserved F or W. The D gene is left open where the match is weak. Size is omitted from some rows. Given values are once, few, many or a class for expanded clones.

clone size | J gene | CDR3 length | D gene | V gene | CDR3 protein | CDR3 DNA
NA | TRBJ2-1 | 19 | TRBD1 | TRBV7-9 | CASREGTGLRTSSYNEQFF | TGTGCCTCCAGAGAAGGGACAGGGCTCCGGACGAGCTCCTACAATGAGCAGTTCTTC
NA | TRBJ2-2 | 16 | TRBD2 | TRBV11-3 | CASSLFGGRMTGELFF | TGTGCCAGCAGCTTATTTGGCGGGAGGATGACCGGGGAGCTGTTTTTT
NA | TRBJ2-4 | 16 | NA | TRBV6-5 | CASSYSTVLAKNIQYF | TGTGCCAGCAGTTACTCGACAGTTCTAGCCAAAAACATTCAGTACTTC
NA | TRBJ1-1 | 15 | TRBD1 | TRBV9 | CASSAQTGAGAEAFF | TGTGCCAGCAGCGCCCAGACAGGGGCCGGGGCTGAAGCTTTCTTT
NA | TRBJ1-2 | 13 | TRBD1 | TRBV10-2 | CASSEQGGGGYTF | TGCGCCAGCAGTGAGCAAGGGGGCGGGGGCTACACCTTC
once | TRBJ1-2 | 15 | TRBD1 | TRBV6-1 | CASSARTGAAYGYTF | TGTGCCAGCAGTGCGCGAACAGGGGCCGCCTATGGCTACACCTTC
NA | TRBJ2-7 | 13 | NA | TRBV9 | CASSVGPGNEQYF | TGTGCCAGCAGCGTAGGGCCAGGAAACGAGCAGTACTTC
few | TRBJ2-7 | 18 | NA | TRBV7-8 | CASSLARGGPGSNGEQYF | TGTGCCAGCAGCTTAGCGCGAGGAGGACCCGGGTCGAATGGCGAGCAGTACTTC
NA | TRBJ1-5 | 15 | TRBD1 | TRBV7-2 | CASSPTGGSNQPQHF | TGTGCCAGCAGCCCGACAGGGGGGAGCAATCAGCCCCAGCATTTT
NA | TRBJ1-1 | 15 | NA | TRBV9 | CASSVGGARNTEAFF | TGTGCCAGCAGCGTAGGTGGGGCTCGGAACACTGAAGCTTTCTTT
NA | TRBJ1-4 | 15 | NA | TRBV2 | CASSSFEPTNEKLFF | TGTGCCAGCAGTAGTTTTGAGCCAACTAATGAAAAACTGTTTTTT
NA | TRBJ1-5 | 16 | NA | TRBV2 | CASSESYWLGNQPQHF | TGTGCCAGCAGTGAATCCTACTGGTTGGGCAATCAGCCCCAGCATTTT
NA | TRBJ2-1 | 12 | NA | TRBV2 | CASSPRDNEQFF | TGTGCCAGCAGTCCCAGGGACAATGAGCAGTTCTTC
NA | TRBJ1-2 | 15 | TRBD1 | TRBV19 | CASSNTYRGRRGYTF | TGTGCCAGTAGTAACACATACAGGGGTAGGCGTGGCTACACCTTC
NA | TRBJ2-1 | 12 | TRBD2 | TRBV10-3 | CAISDGGTSNFF | TGTGCCATCAGTGATGGTGGGACTAGTAATTTCTTC
NA | TRBJ1-1 | 13 | NA | TRBV10-1 | CASSESGAMEAFF | TGCGCCAGCAGTGAGTCGGGGGCCATGGAAGCTTTCTTT
NA | TRBJ2-3 | 16 | NA | TRBV10-3 | CAISVRDSSFTDTQYF | TGTGCCATCAGTGTTCGGGACTCATCTTTCACAGATACGCAGTATTTT
NA | TRBJ1-5 | 14 | TRBD1 | TRBV19 | CASTPDRANQPQHF | TGTGCCAGTACCCCGGACAGGGCCAATCAGCCCCAGCATTTT
few | TRBJ1-1 | 15 | TRBD1 | TRBV5-1 | CASSRAGTDYTEAFF | TGCGCCAGCAGCAGGGCAGGGACAGACTACACTGAAGCTTTCTTT
NA | TRBJ2-7 | 14 | NA | TRBV6-5 | CASSYEARADEQYF | TGTGCCAGCAGTTACGAAGCGAGAGCAGACGAGCAGTACTTC
NA | TRBJ1-2 | 12 | NA | TRBV10-2 | CAGSGYEGGYTF | TGCGCCGGCTCAGGATATGAGGGTGGCTACACCTTC
NA | TRBJ1-1 | 12 | NA | TRBV5-4 | CASSWRGSEAFF | TGTGCCAGCAGCTGGAGGGGATCTGAAGCTTTCTTT
NA | TRBJ1-6 | 14 | NA | TRBV7-8 | CASSPSRGSAPLHF | TGTGCCAGCAGCCCTAGCAGGGGTTCGGCACCCCTCCACTTT
NA | TRBJ2-1 | 14 | NA | TRBV28 | CASSPLGTYNEQFF | TGTGCCAGCAGTCCACTAGGGACCTACAATGAGCAGTTCTTC
NA | TRBJ1-3 | 17 | NA | TRBV18 | CASSPIYDRIAGNTIYF | TGTGCCAGCTCACCAATTTATGACAGGATCGCTGGAAACACCATATATTTT
few | TRBJ2-6 | 19 | TRBD1 | TRBV27 | CASRPFPDRGNSGANGLTF | TGTGCCAGCCGCCCATTCCCGGACAGGGGGAACTCTGGGGCCAACGGCCTGACTTTC
NA | TRBJ1-4 | 14 | NA | TRBV6-5 | CASSFRSINEKLFF | TGTGCCAGCAGCTTCAGATCCATTAATGAAAAACTGTTTTTT
NA | TRBJ1-3 | 14 | NA | TRBV5-6 | CASSLLDSGNTIYF | TGTGCCAGCAGCTTATTAGATAGCGGAAACACCATATATTTT
NA | TRBJ1-1 | 11 | TRBD1 | TRBV30 | CAWGEQGAAFF | TGTGCCTGGGGGGAACAGGGGGCAGCTTTCTTT
NA | TRBJ1-6 | 13 | TRBD1 | TRBV19 | CASRDRANSPLHF | TGTGCCAGTAGAGACAGGGCGAATTCACCCCTCCACTTT
NA | TRBJ2-5 | 13 | NA | TRBV14 | CASSQLASGTQYF | TGTGCCAGCAGCCAACTGGCGTCGGGGACCCAGTACTTC
NA | TRBJ2-1 | 16 | NA | TRBV4-2 | CASSQVRRSSYNEQFF | TGTGCCAGCAGCCAAGTACGTAGAAGCTCCTACAATGAGCAGTTCTTC
NA | TRBJ1-1 | 13 | NA | TRBV7-7 | CASSLEAGTEAFF | TGTGCTAGCAGCTTAGAGGCGGGAACTGAAGCTTTCTTT
NA | TRBJ2-1 | 14 | NA | TRBV29-1 | CSVGRQGLGNEQFF | TGCAGCGTTGGGAGGCAGGGGCTGGGAAATGAGCAGTTCTTC
NA | TRBJ2-3 | 14 | NA | TRBV2 | CASSEAGGRDTQYF | TGTGCCAGCAGTGAAGCGGGAGGAAGGGATACGCAGTATTTT
NA | TRBJ2-4 | 15 | TRBD1 | TRBV28 | CASSSNRGLGAIQYF | TGTGCCAGCAGTTCTAACAGGGGGCTGGGAGCCATTCAGTACTTC
NA | TRBJ2-7 | 15 | NA | TRBV4-2 | CASSRSPGQQYEQYF | TGTGCCAGCAGCCGCTCCCCAGGACAGCAGTACGAGCAGTACTTC
NA | TRBJ2-7 | 15 | NA | TRBV5-6 | CASSLDQRGLSEQYF | TGTGCCAGCAGCTTGGACCAGAGAGGGCTAAGCGAGCAGTACTTC
few | TRBJ1-1 | 15 | NA | TRBV18 | CASSPFLGENTEAFF | TGTGCCAGCTCACCCTTCCTAGGAGAAAACACTGAAGCTTTCTTT
NA | TRBJ1-2 | 14 | TRBD1 | TRBV28 | CASSSYGQAYGYTF | TGTGCCAGCAGTTCCTACGGACAGGCCTATGGCTACACCTTC
NA | TRBJ2-7 | 14 | TRBD1 | TRBV29-1 | CSVGTGGPDYEQYF | TGCAGCGTTGGGACAGGGGGCCCGGACTACGAGCAGTACTTC